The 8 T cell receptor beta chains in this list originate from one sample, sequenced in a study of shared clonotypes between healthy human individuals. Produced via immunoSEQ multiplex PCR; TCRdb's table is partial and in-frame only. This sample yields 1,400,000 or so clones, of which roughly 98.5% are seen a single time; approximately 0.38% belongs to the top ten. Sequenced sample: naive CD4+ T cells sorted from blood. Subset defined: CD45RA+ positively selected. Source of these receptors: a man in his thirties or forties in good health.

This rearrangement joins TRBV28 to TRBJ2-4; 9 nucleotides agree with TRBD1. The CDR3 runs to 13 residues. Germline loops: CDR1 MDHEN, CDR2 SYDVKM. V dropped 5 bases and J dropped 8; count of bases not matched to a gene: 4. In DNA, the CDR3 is TGTGCCAGCAGTAACAGGGGGCTGGACATTCAGTACTTC. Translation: CASSNRGLDIQYF.

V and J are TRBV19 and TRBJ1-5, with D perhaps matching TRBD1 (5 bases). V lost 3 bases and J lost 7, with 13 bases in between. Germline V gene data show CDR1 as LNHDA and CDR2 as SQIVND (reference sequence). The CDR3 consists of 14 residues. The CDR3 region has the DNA TGTGCCAGTAGTATCACCCTTTCAGGGCAGCCCCAGCATTTT. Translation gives CASSITLSGQPQHF.

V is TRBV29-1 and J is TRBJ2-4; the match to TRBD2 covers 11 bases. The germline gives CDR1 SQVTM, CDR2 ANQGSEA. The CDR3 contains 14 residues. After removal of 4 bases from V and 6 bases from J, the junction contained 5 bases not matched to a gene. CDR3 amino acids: CSVGVAGGVNIQYF. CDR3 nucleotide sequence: TGCAGCGTTGGAGTAGCGGGAGGGGTAAACATTCAGTACTTC. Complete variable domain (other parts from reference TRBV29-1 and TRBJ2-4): SAVISQKPSRDICQRGTSLTIQCQVDSQVTMMFWYRQQPGQSLTLIATANQGSEATYESGFVIDKFPISRPNLTFSTLTVSNMSPEDSSIYLCSVGVAGGVNIQYFGAGTRLSVL.

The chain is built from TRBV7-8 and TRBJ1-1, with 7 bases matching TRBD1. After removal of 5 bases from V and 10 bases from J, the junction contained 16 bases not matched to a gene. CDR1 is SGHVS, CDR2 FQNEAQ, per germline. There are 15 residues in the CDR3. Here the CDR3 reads CASSQRGQPSRAAFF. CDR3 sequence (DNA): TGTGCCAGCAGCCAGCGGGGACAGCCCTCTCGGGCAGCTTTCTTT.

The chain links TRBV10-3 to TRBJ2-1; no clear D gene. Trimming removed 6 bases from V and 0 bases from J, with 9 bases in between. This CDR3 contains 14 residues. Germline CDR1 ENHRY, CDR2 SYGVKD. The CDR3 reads CAIRAESSYNEQFF. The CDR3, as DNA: TGTGCCATCAGGGCAGAAAGCTCCTACAATGAGCAGTTCTTC.

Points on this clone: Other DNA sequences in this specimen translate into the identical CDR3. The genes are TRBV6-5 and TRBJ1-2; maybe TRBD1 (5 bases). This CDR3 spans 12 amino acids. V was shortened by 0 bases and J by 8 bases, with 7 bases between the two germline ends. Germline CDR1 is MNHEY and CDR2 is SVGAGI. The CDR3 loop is CASSYSWGGYTF. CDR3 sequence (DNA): TGTGCCAGCAGTTACTCGTGGGGCGGCTACACCTTC.

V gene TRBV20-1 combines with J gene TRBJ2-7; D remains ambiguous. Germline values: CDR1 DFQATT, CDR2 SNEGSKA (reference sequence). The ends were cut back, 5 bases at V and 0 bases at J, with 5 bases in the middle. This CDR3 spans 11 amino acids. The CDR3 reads CSAFHSYEQYF. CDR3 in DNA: TGCAGTGCTTTCCACTCCTACGAGCAGTACTTC.

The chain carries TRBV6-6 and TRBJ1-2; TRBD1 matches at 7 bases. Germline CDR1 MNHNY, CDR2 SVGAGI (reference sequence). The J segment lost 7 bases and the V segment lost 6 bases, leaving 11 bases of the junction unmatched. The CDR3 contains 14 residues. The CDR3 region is CASRVTGVLLGYTF. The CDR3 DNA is TGTGCCAGCAGGGTCACAGGGGTTCTGCTTGGCTACACCTTC.